This T cell receptor (beta chain) is drawn from a study of cytomegalovirus exposure and HLA in healthy donors. Study summary: The early release's HLA-typed donors yielded roughly 85 million unique TCRs. Study-level results: Later on, an analysis showed TCR association rates differing by HLA locus, with DRB1 the most and HLA-C the fewest.

The PCR contained 60 Vbeta and 13 Jbeta primers. The table came from immunoSEQ multiplex PCR; TCRdb's copy has only in-frame clones and leaves some out. The table has about 200,000 clones, about three quarters seen once; the top ten hold less than 2%. Of note for this clone: Antigen: not known.

CDR1 SGHKS and CDR2 YYEKEE come from the germline V gene (reference sequence). V lost 0 bases and J 0 bases, leaving 7 bases between the germline ends. This CDR3 is built from 15 residues. The sample comprised PBMCs. The origin of this receptor is a male donor in good health and CMV-seronegative. The rearrangement joins TRBV5-5 to TRBJ1-5, with D possibly being TRBD1 (5 bases). This chain's CDR3 is CASSLEGFSNQPQHF. Written as DNA, the CDR3 is TGTGCCAGCAGCTTGGAGGGGTTTAGCAATCAGCCCCAGCATTTT. The full variable domain, with the rest looked up from reference TRBV5-5 and TRBJ1-5, is DAGVTQSPTHLIKTRGQQVTLRCSPISGHKSVSWYQQVLGQGPQFIFQYYEKEERGRGNFPDRFSARQFPNYSSELNVNALLLGDSALYLCASSLEGFSNQPQHFGDGTRLSIL.